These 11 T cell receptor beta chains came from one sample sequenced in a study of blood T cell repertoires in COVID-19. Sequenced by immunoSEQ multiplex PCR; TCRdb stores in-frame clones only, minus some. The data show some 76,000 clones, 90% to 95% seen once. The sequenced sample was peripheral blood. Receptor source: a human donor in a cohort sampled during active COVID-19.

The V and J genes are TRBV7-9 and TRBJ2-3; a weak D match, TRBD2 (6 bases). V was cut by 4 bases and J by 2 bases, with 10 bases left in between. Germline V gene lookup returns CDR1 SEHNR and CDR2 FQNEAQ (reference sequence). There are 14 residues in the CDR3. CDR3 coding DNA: TGTGCCAGCAGCTCGACTAGACTCACAGATACGCAGTATTTT. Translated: CASSSTRLTDTQYF. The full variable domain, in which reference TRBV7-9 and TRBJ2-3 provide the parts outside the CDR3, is DTGVSQNPRHKITKRGQNVTFRCDPISEHNRLYWYRQTLGQGPEFLTYFQNEAQLEKSRLLSDRFSAERPKGSFSTLEIQRTEQGDSAMYLCASSSTRLTDTQYFGPGTRLTVL.

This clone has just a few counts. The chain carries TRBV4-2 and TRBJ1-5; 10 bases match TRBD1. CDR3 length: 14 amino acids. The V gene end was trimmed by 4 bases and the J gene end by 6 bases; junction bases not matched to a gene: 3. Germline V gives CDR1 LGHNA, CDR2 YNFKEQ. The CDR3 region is CASSLGTGAQPQHF. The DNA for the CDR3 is TGTGCCAGCAGCCTCGGGACAGGGGCTCAGCCCCAGCATTTT.

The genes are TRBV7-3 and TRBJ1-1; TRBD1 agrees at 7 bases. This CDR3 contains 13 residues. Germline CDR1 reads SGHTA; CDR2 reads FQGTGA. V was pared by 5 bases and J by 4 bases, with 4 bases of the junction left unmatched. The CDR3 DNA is TGTGCCAGCAGCCCAAGACAGGGCACTGAAGCTTTCTTT. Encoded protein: CASSPRQGTEAFF.

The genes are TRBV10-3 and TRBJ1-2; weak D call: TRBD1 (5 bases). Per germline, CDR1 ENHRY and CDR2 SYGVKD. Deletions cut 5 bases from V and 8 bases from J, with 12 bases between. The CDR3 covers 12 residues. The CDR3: CAISTDSRGYTF. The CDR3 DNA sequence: TGTGCCATCAGTACTGACAGTAGAGGCTACACCTTC.

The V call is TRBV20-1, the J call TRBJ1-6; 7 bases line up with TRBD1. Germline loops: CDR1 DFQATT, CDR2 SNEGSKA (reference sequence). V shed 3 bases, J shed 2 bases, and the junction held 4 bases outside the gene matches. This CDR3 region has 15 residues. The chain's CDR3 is CSASEQGAYNSPLHF. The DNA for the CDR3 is TGCAGTGCTAGTGAGCAGGGGGCCTATAATTCACCCCTCCACTTT.

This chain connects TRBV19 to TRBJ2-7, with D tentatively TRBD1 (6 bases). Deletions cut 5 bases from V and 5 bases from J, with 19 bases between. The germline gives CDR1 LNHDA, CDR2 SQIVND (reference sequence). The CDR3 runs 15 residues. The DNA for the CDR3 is TGTGCCAGTAGTTGGGGCAGGGGAAGTTCCCACGAGCAGTACTTC. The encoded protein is CASSWGRGSSHEQYF.

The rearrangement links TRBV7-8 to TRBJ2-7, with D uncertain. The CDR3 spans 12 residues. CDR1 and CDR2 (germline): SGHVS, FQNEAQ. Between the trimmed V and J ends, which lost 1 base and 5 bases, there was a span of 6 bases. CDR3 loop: CASSLGANEQYF. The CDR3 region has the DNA TGTGCCAGCAGCTTAGGAGCGAACGAGCAGTACTTC.

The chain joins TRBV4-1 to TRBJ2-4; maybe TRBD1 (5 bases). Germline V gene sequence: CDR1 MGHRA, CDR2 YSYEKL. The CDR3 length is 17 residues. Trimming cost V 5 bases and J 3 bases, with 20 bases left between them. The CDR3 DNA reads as TGCGCCAGCAGCAAACAGGTCCTCCTTGGGGACAAAAACATTCAGTACTTC. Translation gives CASSKQVLLGDKNIQYF.

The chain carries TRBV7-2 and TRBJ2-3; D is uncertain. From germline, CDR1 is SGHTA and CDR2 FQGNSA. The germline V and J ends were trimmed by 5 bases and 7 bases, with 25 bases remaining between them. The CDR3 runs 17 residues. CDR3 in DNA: TGTGCCAGCAGCCGCACCGCAAAGCCCGCGGTAAGAAATACGCAGTATTTT. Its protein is CASSRTAKPAVRNTQYF.

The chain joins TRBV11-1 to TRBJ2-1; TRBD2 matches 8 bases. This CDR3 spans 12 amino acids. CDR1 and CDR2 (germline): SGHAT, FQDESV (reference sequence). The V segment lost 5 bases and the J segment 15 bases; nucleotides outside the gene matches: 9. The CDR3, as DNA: TGTGCCAGCAGCCCCGAGCGGGGGCCCCTGTTCTTC. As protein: CASSPERGPLFF.

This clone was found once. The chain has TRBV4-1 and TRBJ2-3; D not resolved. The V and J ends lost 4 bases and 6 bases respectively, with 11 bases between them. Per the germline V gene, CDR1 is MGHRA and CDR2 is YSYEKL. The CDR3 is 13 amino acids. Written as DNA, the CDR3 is TGCGCCAGCAGCCGGCCAGTTCAGGATACGCAGTATTTT. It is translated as CASSRPVQDTQYF.